Shown below are 7 T cell receptor beta chains from a single sample sequenced in a study of tumor-infiltrating lymphocytes in oesophageal squamous cell carcinoma. TCRdb reprocessed the PCR reads with MiXCR, giving one entry per CDR3 protein. The data hold fewer than 15,000 distinct CDR3 sequences, with roughly half observed a single time. Sequenced sample: blood. The receptors come from a female donor with esophageal squamous cell carcinoma.

The rearrangement links TRBV7-9 to TRBJ2-6; a possible D gene is TRBD2 (5 bases). CDR1 is SEHNR and CDR2 is FQNEAQ in the germline V gene (reference sequence). Deletions cut 1 base from V and 1 base from J, with 17 bases between. CDR3 length: 19 residues. The CDR3 reads CASSLGVAVGSSGANVLTF. CDR3 sequence (DNA): TGTGCCAGCAGCTTAGGAGTTGCGGTGGGGAGTTCTGGGGCCAACGTCCTGACTTTC.

The rearrangement joins TRBV9 to TRBJ2-3; TRBD2 is a possible D gene (6 bases). CDR1 is SGDLS, CDR2 YYNGEE, per germline. Trimming took 0 bases from V and 1 from J, leaving 18 bases between them. The CDR3 runs to 18 residues. Written as DNA, the CDR3 is TGTGCCAGCAGCGTAGGTCTGGCGGGGCCGCGTGGCACAGATACGCAGTATTTT. Translated: CASSVGLAGPRGTDTQYF.

The chain combines TRBV7-9 with TRBJ2-1; 8 bases are shared with TRBD2. V trimming: 1 base; J trimming: 2 bases; junction bases outside the gene matches: 4. The CDR3 is made up of 16 amino acids. Germline V gene lookup returns CDR1 SEHNR and CDR2 FQNEAQ (reference sequence). The CDR3 loop is CASSLGLAGPYNEQFF. The CDR3 coding sequence is TGTGCCAGCAGCTTAGGTCTAGCGGGCCCCTACAATGAGCAGTTCTTC.

The J gene is TRBJ2-1, the V gene TRBV7-3, with 11 bases lining up with TRBD2. The germline V gene encodes CDR1 SGHTA and CDR2 FQGTGA. V lost 1 base to trimming and J lost 5 bases; unmatched junction nucleotides: 7. This CDR3 comprises 17 residues. The CDR3, as DNA: TGTGCCAGCAGCTTAAGGCCTAGCGGGGGGCCCAACAATGAGCAGTTCTTC. Encoded protein: CASSLRPSGGPNNEQFF.

This clonotype appeared a single time. The genes are TRBV6-6 and TRBJ2-7; 7 bases fit TRBD2. This CDR3 comprises 16 residues. V dropped 0 bases and J dropped 3; count of bases not matched to a gene: 8. CDR1 MNHNY and CDR2 SVGAGI come from the germline V gene (reference sequence). This chain's CDR3 is CASSYSISRDYYEQYF. The CDR3 DNA is TGTGCCAGCAGTTACTCGATCTCCCGGGACTACTACGAGCAGTACTTC.

In this sample, this clonotype turned up many times. Since no conserved phenylalanine or tryptophan closes the CDR3, a read error is the likely cause. Because the CDR3's place on the DNA is in doubt, the DNA is left out and the CDR3 is given as listed by TCRdb. The chain combines TRBV28 with TRBJ2-7; whether TRBD2, the table's D call, matches the DNA was not checked. The germline V gene encodes CDR1 MDHEN and CDR2 SYDVKM. The CDR3 is made up of 8 amino acids, end residues included. The CDR3 sequence is CASSTLAG.

This clonotype is labeled as medium-sized. The rearrangement uses TRBV6-1 and TRBJ2-3; TRBD2 might be the D (6 bases). CDR3 length: 14 amino acids. Trimming stripped 10 bases from V and 2 bases from J, with 16 bases between. Germline loops: CDR1 MNHNS, CDR2 SASEGT. The CDR3 region has the DNA TGTGCCACCACCGGCGGAGGGCCCACAGATACGCAGTATTTT. Its protein is CATTGGGPTDTQYF.